The present T cell receptor (beta chain) was sequenced within a study of blood T cell repertoires in COVID-19. Study-wide context: There were acute and convalescent COVID-19 samples, and they came from the United States, Italy and Spain. T cells, B-cell-depleted T cells, or PBMCs supplied cDNA or gDNA.

V shed 4 bases and J 8 bases; nucleotides not matched to a gene: 4. Germline lookup yields CDR1 SGHAT and CDR2 FQNNGV. The CDR3 loop spans 14 amino acids. In the study's own analysis: Reference gene primer amplification in the assay estimated nucleated cell counts. Assay used: immunoSEQ multiplex PCR; TCRdb lists only in-frame clones, some missing. From that table come the V and J calls and clone size; the DNA was used to work out D and trimming. The sample has about 140,000 clones; about 70% are singletons. The chain carries TRBV11-2 and TRBJ1-4, with 10 bases aligning to TRBD1. Material for sequencing was peripheral blood. The TCR originated in a man older than 75 with acute or convalescent COVID-19. The CDR3 sequence: CASSSGTGAEKLFF. As DNA, the CDR3 is TGTGCCAGCAGCTCCGGGACAGGGGCCGAAAAACTGTTTTTT.